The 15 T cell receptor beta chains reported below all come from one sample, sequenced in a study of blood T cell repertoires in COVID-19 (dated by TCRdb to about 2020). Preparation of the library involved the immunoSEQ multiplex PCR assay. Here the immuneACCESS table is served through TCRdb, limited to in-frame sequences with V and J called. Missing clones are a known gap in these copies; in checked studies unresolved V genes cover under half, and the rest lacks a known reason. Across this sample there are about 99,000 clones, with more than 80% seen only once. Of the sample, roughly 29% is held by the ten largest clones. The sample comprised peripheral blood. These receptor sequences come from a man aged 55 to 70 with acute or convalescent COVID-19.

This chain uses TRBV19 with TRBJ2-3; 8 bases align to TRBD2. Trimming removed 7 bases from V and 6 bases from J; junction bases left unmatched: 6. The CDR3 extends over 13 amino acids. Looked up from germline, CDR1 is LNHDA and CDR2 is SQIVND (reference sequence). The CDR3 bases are TGTGCCAGTAATACAGCGGGAGCCGATACGCAGTATTTT. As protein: CASNTAGADTQYF.

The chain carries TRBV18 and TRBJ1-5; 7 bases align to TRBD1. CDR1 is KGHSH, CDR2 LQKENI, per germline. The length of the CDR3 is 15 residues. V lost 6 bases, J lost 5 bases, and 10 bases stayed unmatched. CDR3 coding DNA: TGTGCCAGCTCCCCCGGGACAGCCACTGATCAGCCCCAGCATTTT. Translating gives CASSPGTATDQPQHF.

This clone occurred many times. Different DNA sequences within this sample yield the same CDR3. In nucleotides, the CDR3 is TGTGCCAGCAGCTTGGGACAGGGTGTGGGCTCTGGAAACACCATATATTTT. This gives the protein CASSLGQGVGSGNTIYF. V is TRBV7-6 and J is TRBJ1-3; TRBD1 agrees at 9 bases. There are 17 residues in the CDR3. Germline trimming cut 3 bases from V and 0 bases from J; bases unmatched to any gene: 6. The germline V gene encodes CDR1 SGHVS and CDR2 FNYEAQ.

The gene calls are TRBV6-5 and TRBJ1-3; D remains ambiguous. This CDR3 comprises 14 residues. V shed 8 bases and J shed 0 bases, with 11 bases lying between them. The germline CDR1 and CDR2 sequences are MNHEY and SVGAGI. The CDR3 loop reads CASGGRASGNTIYF. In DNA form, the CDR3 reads TGTGCCAGCGGAGGCAGAGCCTCTGGAAACACCATATATTTT.

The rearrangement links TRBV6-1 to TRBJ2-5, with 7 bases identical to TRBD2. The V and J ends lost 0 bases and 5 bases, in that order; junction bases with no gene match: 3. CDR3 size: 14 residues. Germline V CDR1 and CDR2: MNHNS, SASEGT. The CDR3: CASSEAVGGETQYF. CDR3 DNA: TGTGCCAGCAGTGAAGCCGTGGGGGGGGAGACCCAGTACTTC.

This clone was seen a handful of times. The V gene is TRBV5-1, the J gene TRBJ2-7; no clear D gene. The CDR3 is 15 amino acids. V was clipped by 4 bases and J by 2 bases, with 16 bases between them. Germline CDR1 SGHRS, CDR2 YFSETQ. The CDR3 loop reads CASSAATSRPYEQYF. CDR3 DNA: TGCGCCAGCAGCGCTGCCACAAGCAGGCCCTACGAGCAGTACTTC.

CDR3: CASSFWGRGSYNEQFF. The CDR3 DNA sequence: TGTGCCAGCAGTTTTTGGGGGAGGGGTTCCTACAATGAGCAGTTCTTC. The chain couples TRBV27 to TRBJ2-1; 7 positions match TRBD2. The CDR3 has 16 amino acids. Germline V gene data show CDR1 as MNHEY and CDR2 as SMNVEV (reference sequence). Trimming removed 3 bases from V and 1 base from J; junction bases left unmatched: 6.

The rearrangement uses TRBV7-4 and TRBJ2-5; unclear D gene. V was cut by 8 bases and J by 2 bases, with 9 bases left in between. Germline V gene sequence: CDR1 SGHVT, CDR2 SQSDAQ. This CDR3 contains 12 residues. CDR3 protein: CASHREQETQYF. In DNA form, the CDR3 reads TGTGCCAGCCACAGAGAACAAGAGACCCAGTACTTC.

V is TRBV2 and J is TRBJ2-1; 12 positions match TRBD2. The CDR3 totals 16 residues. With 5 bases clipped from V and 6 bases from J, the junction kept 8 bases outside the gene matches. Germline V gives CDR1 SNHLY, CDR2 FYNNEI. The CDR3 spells CASSTRTSGTGNEQFF. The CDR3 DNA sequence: TGTGCCAGCAGTACCCGGACTAGCGGGACGGGCAATGAGCAGTTCTTC.

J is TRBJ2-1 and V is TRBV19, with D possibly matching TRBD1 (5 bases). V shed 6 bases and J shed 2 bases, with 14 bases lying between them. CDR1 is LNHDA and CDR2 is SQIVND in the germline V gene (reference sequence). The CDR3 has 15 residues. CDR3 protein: CASREQDGAYNEQFF. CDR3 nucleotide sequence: TGTGCCAGTAGGGAACAGGACGGTGCCTACAATGAGCAGTTCTTC.

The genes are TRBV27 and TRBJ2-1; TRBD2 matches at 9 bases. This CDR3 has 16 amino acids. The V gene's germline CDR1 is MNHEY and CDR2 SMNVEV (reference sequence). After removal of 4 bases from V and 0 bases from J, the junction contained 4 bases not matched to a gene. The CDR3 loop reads CASSSHSGSSYNEQFF. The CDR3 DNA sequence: TGTGCCAGCAGTTCTCATAGCGGGAGCTCCTACAATGAGCAGTTCTTC.

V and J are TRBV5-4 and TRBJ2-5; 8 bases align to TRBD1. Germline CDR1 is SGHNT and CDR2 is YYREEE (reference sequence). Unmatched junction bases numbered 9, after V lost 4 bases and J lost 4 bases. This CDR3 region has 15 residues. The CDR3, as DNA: TGTGCCAGCAGCCAAGACAGGGGAGTGGTAGAGACCCAGTACTTC. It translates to CASSQDRGVVETQYF.

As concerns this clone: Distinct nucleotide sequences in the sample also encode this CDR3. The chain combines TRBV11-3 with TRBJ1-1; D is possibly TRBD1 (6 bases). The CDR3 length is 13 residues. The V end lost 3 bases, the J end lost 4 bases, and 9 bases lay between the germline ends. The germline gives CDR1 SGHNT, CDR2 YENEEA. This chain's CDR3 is CASSLTGGTEAFF. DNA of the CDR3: TGTGCCAGCAGCTTGACAGGTGGCACTGAAGCTTTCTTT.

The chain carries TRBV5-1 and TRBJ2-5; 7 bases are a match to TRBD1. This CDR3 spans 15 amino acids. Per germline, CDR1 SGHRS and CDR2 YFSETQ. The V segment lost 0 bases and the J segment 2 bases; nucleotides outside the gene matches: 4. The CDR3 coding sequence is TGCGCCAGCAGCTTGGACGGGACAGAGCAAGAGACCCAGTACTTC. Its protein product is CASSLDGTEQETQYF.

CDR3 nucleotide sequence: TGTGCCAGCAGTTGGAGCGGGAGTCAGGGAGTTGAGCAGTTCTTC. It is translated as CASSWSGSQGVEQFF. The rearrangement links TRBV6-5 to TRBJ2-1; 8 positions agree with TRBD2. Trimming took 4 bases from V and 9 from J; bases not matched to a gene: 11. The germline V gene encodes CDR1 MNHEY and CDR2 SVGAGI. The CDR3 has 15 amino acids.